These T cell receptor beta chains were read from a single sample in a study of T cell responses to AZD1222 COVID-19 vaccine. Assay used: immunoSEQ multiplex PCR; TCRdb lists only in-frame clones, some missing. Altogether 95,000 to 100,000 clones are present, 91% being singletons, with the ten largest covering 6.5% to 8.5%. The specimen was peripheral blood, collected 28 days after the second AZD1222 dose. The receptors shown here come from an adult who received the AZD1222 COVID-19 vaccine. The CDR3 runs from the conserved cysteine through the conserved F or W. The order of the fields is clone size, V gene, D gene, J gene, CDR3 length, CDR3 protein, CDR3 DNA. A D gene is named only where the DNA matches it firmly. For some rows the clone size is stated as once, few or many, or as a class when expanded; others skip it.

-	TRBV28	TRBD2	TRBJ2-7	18	CASSWPPASGRGSYEQYF	TGTGCCAGCAGTTGGCCTCCGGCTAGCGGGAGGGGCTCCTACGAGCAGTACTTC
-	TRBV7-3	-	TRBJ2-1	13	CASSPELDSEQFF	TGTGCCAGCAGCCCCGAGTTAGACAGTGAGCAGTTCTTC
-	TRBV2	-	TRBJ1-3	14	CASRTGPSGNTIYF	TGTGCCAGCCGTACAGGACCCTCTGGAAACACCATATATTTT
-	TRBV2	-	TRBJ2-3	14	CASKASRFTDTQYF	TGTGCCAGCAAAGCAAGCCGGTTCACAGATACGCAGTATTTT
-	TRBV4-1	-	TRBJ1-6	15	CASSQDPDFHSPLHF	TGCGCCAGCAGCCAAGATCCAGACTTCCATTCACCCCTCCACTTT
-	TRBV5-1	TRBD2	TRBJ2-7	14	CASKTSGTSYEQYF	TGCGCCAGCAAGACTAGCGGCACCTCCTACGAGCAGTACTTC
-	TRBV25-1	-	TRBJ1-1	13	CASSDYGNTEAFF	TGTGCCAGCAGTGACTACGGGAACACTGAAGCTTTCTTT
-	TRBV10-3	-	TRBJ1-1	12	CAISPDGLGAFF	TGTGCCATCAGCCCTGACGGCCTCGGCGCTTTCTTT
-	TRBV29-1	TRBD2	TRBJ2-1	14	CSVEGLAGVNEQFF	TGCAGCGTCGAGGGACTAGCGGGAGTCAATGAGCAGTTCTTC
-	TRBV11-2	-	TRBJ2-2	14	CASSPGLNTGELFF	TGTGCCAGCAGCCCCGGACTGAACACCGGGGAGCTGTTTTTT
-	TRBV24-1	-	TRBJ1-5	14	CATSGGNSNQPQHF	TGTGCCACCAGTGGGGGGAATAGCAATCAGCCCCAGCATTTT
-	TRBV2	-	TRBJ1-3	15	CASNRDLQSGNTIYF	TGTGCCAGCAACCGGGACTTACAATCAGGAAACACCATATATTTT
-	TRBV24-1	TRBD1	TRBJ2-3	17	CATSDSGTGGGADTQYF	TGTGCCACCAGTGATTCTGGGACAGGGGGAGGCGCAGATACGCAGTATTTT
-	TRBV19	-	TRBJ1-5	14	CATSPGAGNQPQHF	TGTGCCACCTCCCCCGGGGCCGGCAATCAGCCCCAGCATTTT
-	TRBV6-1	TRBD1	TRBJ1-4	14	CASSEGTGAEKLFF	TGTGCCAGCAGTGAGGGGACAGGGGCTGAAAAACTGTTTTTT
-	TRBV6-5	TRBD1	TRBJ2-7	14	CASSSPGQRDEQYF	TGTGCCAGCAGTTCTCCGGGACAGCGTGACGAGCAGTACTTC
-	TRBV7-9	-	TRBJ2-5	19	CASSLGPRSGAEGQETQYF	TGTGCCAGCAGCTTAGGACCTAGGAGCGGAGCGGAGGGCCAAGAGACCCAGTACTTC
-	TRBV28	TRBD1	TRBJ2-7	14	CASSLTGQSYEQYF	TGTGCCAGCAGTCTTACGGGACAGTCCTACGAGCAGTACTTC
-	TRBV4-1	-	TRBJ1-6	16	CASSQVSLENNSPLHF	TGCGCCAGCAGCCAAGTCTCCCTAGAAAATAATTCACCCCTCCACTTT
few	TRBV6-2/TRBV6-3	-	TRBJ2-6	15	CASSYDSSGANVLTF	TGTGCCAGCAGTTACGACAGCTCTGGGGCCAACGTCCTGACTTTC
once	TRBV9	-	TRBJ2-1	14	CASSVARWDNEQFF	TGTGCCAGCAGCGTAGCTAGGTGGGACAATGAGCAGTTCTTC
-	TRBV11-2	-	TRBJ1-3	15	CASSLGVVPGNTIYF	TGTGCCAGCAGCTTAGGCGTAGTACCGGGAAACACCATATATTTT
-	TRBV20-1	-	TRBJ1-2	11	CSASAPYGYTF	TGCAGTGCTAGTGCCCCCTATGGCTACACCTTC
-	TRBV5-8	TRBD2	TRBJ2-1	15	CASSLWTSGRNEQFF	TGTGCCAGCAGCTTGTGGACTAGCGGGAGGAATGAGCAGTTCTTC
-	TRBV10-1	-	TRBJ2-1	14	CASSESGRVDEQFF	TGCGCCAGCAGTGAGTCTGGCAGGGTGGATGAGCAGTTCTTC
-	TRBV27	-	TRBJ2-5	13	CASSLREGETQYF	TGTGCCAGCAGTTTACGAGAGGGAGAGACCCAGTACTTC
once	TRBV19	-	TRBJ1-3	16	CASTRTDRLSGNTIYF	TGTGCCAGTACCCGGACAGACAGACTTTCTGGAAACACCATATATTTT
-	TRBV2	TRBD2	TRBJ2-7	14	CASLAGTSGSKWYF	TGTGCCAGCCTAGCCGGGACTAGCGGGAGTAAATGGTACTTC
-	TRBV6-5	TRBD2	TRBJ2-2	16	CASSYQGLATPGELFF	TGTGCCAGCAGTTACCAAGGACTAGCTACTCCCGGGGAGCTGTTTTTT
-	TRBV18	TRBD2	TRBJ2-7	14	CASSESSGIDEQYF	TGTGCCAGCTCAGAATCTAGCGGGATCGACGAGCAGTACTTC
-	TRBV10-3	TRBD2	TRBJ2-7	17	CAISVGRMGLAGVEQYF	TGTGCCATCAGTGTCGGGAGAATGGGACTAGCGGGAGTTGAGCAGTACTTC
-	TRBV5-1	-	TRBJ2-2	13	CASSPGFTGELFF	TGCGCCAGCTCCCCGGGGTTCACCGGGGAGCTGTTTTTT
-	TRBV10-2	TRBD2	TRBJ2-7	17	CASSVTQGLAGSNEQYF	TGCGCCAGCAGTGTAACCCAGGGACTAGCGGGCTCTAACGAGCAGTACTTC
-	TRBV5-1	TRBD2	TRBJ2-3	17	CASSLTGTSGTTDTQYF	TGCGCCAGCAGCTTAACCGGGACTAGCGGGACCACAGATACGCAGTATTTT
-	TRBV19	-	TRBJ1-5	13	CASSAVIPQPQHF	TGTGCCAGTAGTGCGGTAATTCCGCAGCCCCAGCATTTT
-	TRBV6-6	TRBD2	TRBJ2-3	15	CASRPAGASTDTQYF	TGTGCCAGCAGACCAGCGGGAGCTAGCACAGATACGCAGTATTTT
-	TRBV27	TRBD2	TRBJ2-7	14	CASSWREGPYEQYF	TGTGCCAGCAGTTGGCGGGAGGGCCCCTACGAGCAGTACTTC
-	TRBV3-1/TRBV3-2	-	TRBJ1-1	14	CASSQKWVTTEAFF	TGTGCCAGCAGCCAAAAGTGGGTGACCACTGAAGCTTTCTTT
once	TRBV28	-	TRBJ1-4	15	CASSLTEGGNEKLFF	TGTGCCAGCAGTTTAACTGAGGGTGGTAATGAAAAACTGTTTTTT
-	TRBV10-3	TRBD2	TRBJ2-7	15	CAISESGTSGSEQYF	TGTGCCATCAGTGAGTCCGGGACTAGCGGGTCCGAGCAGTACTTC